Sequencing of this TCR beta chain was carried out in a study of blood T cells in healthy people across ages. General observations from the study: Naive T cell percentage showed a strong correlation with TCR beta diversity.

Comments on this clonotype: Its antigen remains unidentified.

Primers used in a second PCR of roughly 6 to 12 cycles were a sample-barcoded 5' primer and a J-beta primer mix. TCRdb reanalysed the 5' RACE reads using MiXCR and keeps one entry per CDR3 protein. The sample records 1.5 million to 2 million distinct CDR3 sequences, roughly 28% being singletons. CDR3 length: 14 residues. The germline V and J ends were trimmed by 6 bases and 3 bases, with 13 bases remaining between them. Germline CDR1 is ENHRY and CDR2 is SYGVKD. This clonotype originated in a woman aged 25-40 years in good health. Sequenced sample: blood. The chain joins TRBV10-3 to TRBJ2-3, with a tentative D call TRBD1 (6 bases). The CDR3, as DNA: TGTGCCATCAGACCGACCGACAGGACAGATACGCAGTATTTT. Translating it yields CAIRPTDRTDTQYF.